The table lists the clone carrying this T cell receptor (beta chain) with a few counts. Its antigen is undetermined. These data belong to a study of beta chain features in type 1 diabetes. Sorting that relied on CD45RO/CCR7/CD25/CD127/CD95/CD27 yielded CD4+ naive, central memory, regulatory and stem cell-like memory cells. Expressed TCRB transcripts were sequenced because the entire RNA isolate underwent reverse transcription. Only in-frame clones appear in the TCRdb table, and some are missing; sequencing was by immunoSEQ multiplex PCR. Of roughly 730,000 clones in the sample, roughly 13% were seen once. This CDR3 comprises 16 residues. J lost 0 bases, V lost 4 bases, and 8 bases had no gene match. Germline V CDR1 and CDR2: MGHRA, YSYEKL. Study-level results: All four CD4+ subsets from Type 1 diabetes patients carried moderately but significantly shorter TCRB CDR3s.

The receptor comes from a man between 18 and 29 years old with type 1 diabetes. The specimen was naive CD4+ T cells from blood. The V and J genes are TRBV4-1 and TRBJ2-7, with 8 bases that match TRBD2. In DNA, the CDR3 is TGCGCCAGCAGCCTTACTAGCGGCCCGAGCTCCTACGAGCAGTACTTC. Its translation: CASSLTSGPSSYEQYF.